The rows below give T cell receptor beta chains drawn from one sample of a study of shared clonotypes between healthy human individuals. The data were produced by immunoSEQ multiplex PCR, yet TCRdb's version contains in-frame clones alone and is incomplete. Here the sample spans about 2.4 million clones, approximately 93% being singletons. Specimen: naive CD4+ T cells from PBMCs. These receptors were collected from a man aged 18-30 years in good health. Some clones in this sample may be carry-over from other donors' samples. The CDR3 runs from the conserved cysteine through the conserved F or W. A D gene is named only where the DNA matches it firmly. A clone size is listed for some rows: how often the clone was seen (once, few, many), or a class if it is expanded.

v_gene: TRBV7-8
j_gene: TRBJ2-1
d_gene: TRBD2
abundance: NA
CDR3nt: TGTGCCAGCAGGACTAGCGGGAGGGTTGTGTACAATGAGCAGTTCTTC
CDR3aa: CASRTSGRVVYNEQFF

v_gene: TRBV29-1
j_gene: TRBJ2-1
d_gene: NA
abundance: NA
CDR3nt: TGCAGCGTTGAAGGGACAGAAAGCTCCTACAATGAGCAGTTCTTC
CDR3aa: CSVEGTESSYNEQFF

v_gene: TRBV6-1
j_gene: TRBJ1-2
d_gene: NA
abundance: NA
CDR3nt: TGTGCCAGCAGTGAAAGTAGTCGGCTTGGCTACACCTTC
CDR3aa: CASSESSRLGYTF

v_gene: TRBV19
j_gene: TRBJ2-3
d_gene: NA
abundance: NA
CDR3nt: TGTGCCAGTAGTAGACCGAACCGGGCGGGAGATACGCAGTATTTT
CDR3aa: CASSRPNRAGDTQYF

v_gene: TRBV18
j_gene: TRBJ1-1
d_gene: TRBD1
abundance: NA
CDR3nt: TGTGCCAGCTCACCCGGGACAGGGGGCGCTGGGACTGAAGCTTTCTTT
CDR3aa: CASSPGTGGAGTEAFF

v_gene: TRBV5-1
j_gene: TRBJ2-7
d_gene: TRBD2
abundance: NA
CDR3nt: TGCGCCAGCAGCTTGGCCCCGCTCGGGACTAGCGGCGTCTACGAGCAGTACTTC
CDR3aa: CASSLAPLGTSGVYEQYF

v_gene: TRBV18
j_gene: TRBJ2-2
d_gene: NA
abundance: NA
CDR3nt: TGTGCCAGCTCACCGGACACCGGGGAGCTGTTTTTT
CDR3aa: CASSPDTGELFF

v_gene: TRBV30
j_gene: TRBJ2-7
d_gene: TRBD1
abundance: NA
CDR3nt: TGTGCCTGGACCCCGGGACAGGTACCCTACGAGCAGTACTTC
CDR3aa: CAWTPGQVPYEQYF

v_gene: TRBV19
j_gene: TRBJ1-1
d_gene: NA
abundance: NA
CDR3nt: TGTGCCAGTAACCCCGGTGAGGGTAGTAATGAAGCTTTCTTT
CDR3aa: CASNPGEGSNEAFF

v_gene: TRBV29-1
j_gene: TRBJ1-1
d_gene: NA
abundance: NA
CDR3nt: TGCAGCGTTGAGGGCCACCAGAACACTGAAGCTTTCTTT
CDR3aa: CSVEGHQNTEAFF

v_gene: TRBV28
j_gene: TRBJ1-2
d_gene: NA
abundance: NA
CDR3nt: TGTGCCAGCAGTTTTTCCAGCTATGGCTACACCTTC
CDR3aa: CASSFSSYGYTF

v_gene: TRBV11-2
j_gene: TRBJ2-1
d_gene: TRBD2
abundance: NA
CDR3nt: TGTGCCAGCAGCTTCGGCCGGCTAGCGGCCCACTCCTACAATGAGCAGTTCTTC
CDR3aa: CASSFGRLAAHSYNEQFF

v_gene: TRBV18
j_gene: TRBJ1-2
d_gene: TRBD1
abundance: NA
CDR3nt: TGTGCCAGCTCCCGGGACAGGGAAGGCTATGGCTACACCTTC
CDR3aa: CASSRDREGYGYTF

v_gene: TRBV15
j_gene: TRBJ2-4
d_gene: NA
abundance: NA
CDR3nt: TGTGCCACCAGCAGAGATGTGGGGGTTACAAACATTCAGTACTTC
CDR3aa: CATSRDVGVTNIQYF

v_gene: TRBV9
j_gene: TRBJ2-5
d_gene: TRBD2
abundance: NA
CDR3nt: TGTGCCAGCAGCACTCGGACTAGCAGCGAAGAGACCCAGTACTTC
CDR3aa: CASSTRTSSEETQYF

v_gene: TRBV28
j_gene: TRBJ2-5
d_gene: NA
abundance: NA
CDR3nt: TGTGCCAGCAGTTTGGTGGGGGGGCAGGAGACCCAGTACTTC
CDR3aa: CASSLVGGQETQYF

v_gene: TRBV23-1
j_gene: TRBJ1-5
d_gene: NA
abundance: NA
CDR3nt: TGCGCCAGCAGTCAAGTGGGTCAGCCCCAGCATTTT
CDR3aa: CASSQVGQPQHF

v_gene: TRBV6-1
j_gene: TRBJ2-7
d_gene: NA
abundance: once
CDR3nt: TGTGCCAGCAGTGAATCGGGTTTTGACTACGAGCAGTACTTC
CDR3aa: CASSESGFDYEQYF

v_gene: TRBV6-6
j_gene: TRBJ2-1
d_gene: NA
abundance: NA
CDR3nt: TGTGCCAGCAGTTACTGGACTATGCATGAGCAGTTCTTC
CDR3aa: CASSYWTMHEQFF

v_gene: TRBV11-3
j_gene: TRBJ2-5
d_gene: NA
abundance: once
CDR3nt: TGTGCCAGCAGCTTATGGAAATCGGAGACCCAGTACTTC
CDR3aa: CASSLWKSETQYF

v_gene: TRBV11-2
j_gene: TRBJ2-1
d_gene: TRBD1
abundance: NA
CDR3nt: TGTGCCAGCAGCTCCCAGGTAACAGGGGCCTACAATGAGCAGTTCTTC
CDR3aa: CASSSQVTGAYNEQFF

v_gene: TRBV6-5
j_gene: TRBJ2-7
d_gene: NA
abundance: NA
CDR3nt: TGTGCCAGCAGTCCCTCCAGGGTCCACGAGCAGTACTTC
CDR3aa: CASSPSRVHEQYF

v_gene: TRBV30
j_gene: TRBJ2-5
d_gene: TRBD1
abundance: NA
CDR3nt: TGTGCCTGGGGGAGGGGGACAGGGACACAAGAGACCCAGTACTTC
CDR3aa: CAWGRGTGTQETQYF

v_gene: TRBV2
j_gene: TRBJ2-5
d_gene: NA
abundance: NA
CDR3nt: TGTGCCAGCATCAGGGACGAGACCCAGTACTTC
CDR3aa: CASIRDETQYF

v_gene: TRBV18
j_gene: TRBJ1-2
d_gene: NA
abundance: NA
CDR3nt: TGTGCCAGCTCACCCGAGACAGCCCGCGGGGGCTACACCTTC
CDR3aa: CASSPETARGGYTF

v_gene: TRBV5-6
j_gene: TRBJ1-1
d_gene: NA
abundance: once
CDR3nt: TGTGCCAGCAGCTTGGTTCAGTTGAACACTGAAGCTTTCTTT
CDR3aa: CASSLVQLNTEAFF

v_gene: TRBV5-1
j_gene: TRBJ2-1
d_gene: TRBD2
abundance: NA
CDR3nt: TGCGCCAGCAGAACCGGGACTAGCGGGAGTGCAGATGAGCAGTTCTTC
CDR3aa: CASRTGTSGSADEQFF

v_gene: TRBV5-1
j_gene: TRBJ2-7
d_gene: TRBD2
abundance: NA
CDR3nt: TGCGCCAGCAGTCCCGGGACTAGCGGTCCCTACGAGCAGTACTTC
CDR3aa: CASSPGTSGPYEQYF

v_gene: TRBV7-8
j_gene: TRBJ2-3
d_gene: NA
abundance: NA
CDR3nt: TGTGCCAGCAGCTCAAGACGGACAGCGACAGATACGCAGTATTTT
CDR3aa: CASSSRRTATDTQYF

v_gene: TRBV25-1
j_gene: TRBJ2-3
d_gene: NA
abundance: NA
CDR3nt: TGTGCCAGCACGGGGTTAGATACGCAGTATTTT
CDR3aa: CASTGLDTQYF

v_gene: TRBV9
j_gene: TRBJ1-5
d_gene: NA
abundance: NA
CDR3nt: TGTGCCAGCAGCGTAGTCGGGGACACAATCAATCAGCCCCAGCATTTT
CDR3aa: CASSVVGDTINQPQHF

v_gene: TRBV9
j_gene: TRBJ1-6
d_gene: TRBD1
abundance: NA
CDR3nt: TGTGCCAGCAGCGTAGGTTCCAGGACAGGAAATTCACCCCTCCACTTT
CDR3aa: CASSVGSRTGNSPLHF

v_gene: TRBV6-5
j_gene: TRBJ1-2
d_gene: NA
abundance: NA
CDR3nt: TGTGCCAGCAGTTACTCCGGCCATACTAACTATGGCTACACCTTC
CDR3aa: CASSYSGHTNYGYTF

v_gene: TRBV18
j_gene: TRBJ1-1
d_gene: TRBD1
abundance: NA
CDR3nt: TGTGCCAGCTCCCTTTCGCCGTGGCAGGGGGCGCGGGAAGCTTTCTTT
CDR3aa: CASSLSPWQGAREAFF

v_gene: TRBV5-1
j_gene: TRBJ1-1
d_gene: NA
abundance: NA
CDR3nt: TGCGCCAGCAGCTTGGGTGGTGATAACACTGAAGCTTTCTTT
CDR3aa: CASSLGGDNTEAFF

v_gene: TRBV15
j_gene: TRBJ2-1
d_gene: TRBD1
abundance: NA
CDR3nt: TGTGCCACCAGCAGTATGACGTTTTTTGTGGGGAGACAGGGGAATGAGCAGTTCTTC
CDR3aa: CATSSMTFFVGRQGNEQFF

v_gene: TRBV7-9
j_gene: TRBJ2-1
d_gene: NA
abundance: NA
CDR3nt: TGTGCCATCGCCACGGGGGCTTCTCCCTACAATGAGCAGTTCTTC
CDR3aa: CAIATGASPYNEQFF